What follows describes a single T cell receptor (beta chain). TCRdb keeps only in-frame clones here, not all; method: immunoSEQ multiplex PCR. The table lists around 250,000 clones, roughly 86% of them singletons. Unmatched junction bases numbered 8, after V lost 6 bases and J lost 3 bases. Germline-derived CDR1 and CDR2 are MNHEY and SVGAGI. This CDR3 has 14 residues. The data were taken from a study of blood T cell repertoires in COVID-19. Sequences were obtained from peripheral blood. This TCR came from a woman aged 70-85 years with active or convalescent COVID-19. The V call is TRBV6-5, the J call TRBJ2-7; 7 bases are a match to TRBD1. As DNA, the CDR3 is TGTGCCAGCAGGGAGACAGGGAAGGGCTACGAGCAGTACTTC. Protein sequence: CASRETGKGYEQYF.